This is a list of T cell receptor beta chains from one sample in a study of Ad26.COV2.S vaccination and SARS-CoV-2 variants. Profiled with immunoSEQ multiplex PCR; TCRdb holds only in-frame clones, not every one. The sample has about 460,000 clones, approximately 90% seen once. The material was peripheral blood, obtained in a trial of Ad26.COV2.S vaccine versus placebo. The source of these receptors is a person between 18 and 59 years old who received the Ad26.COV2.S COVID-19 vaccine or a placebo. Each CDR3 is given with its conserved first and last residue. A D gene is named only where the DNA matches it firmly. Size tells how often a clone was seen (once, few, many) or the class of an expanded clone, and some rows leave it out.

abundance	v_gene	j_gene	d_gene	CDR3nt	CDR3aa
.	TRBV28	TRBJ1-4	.	TGTGCCAGCAGTCCCGGGGGGGTGTGGGAAAAACTGTTTTTT	CASSPGGVWEKLFF
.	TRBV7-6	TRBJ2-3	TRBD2	TGTGCCAGCAGCTTAGTCGGGGGACTAGGTGGGGATACGCAGTATTTT	CASSLVGGLGGDTQYF
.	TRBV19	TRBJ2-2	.	TGTGCCAGTAGCCCGAGGAAGGGCCCCGGGGAGCTGTTTTTT	CASSPRKGPGELFF
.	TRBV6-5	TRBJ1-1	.	TGTGCCAGCAGCGTTTTTGACTCTGAAGCTTTCTTT	CASSVFDSEAFF
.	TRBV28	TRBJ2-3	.	TGTGCCAGCAGCGACACCTTACACTCCAGATCGGATACGCAGTATTTT	CASSDTLHSRSDTQYF
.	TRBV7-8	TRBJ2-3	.	TGTGCCAGCAGCTTAGCCTTCAGCACAGATACGCAGTATTTT	CASSLAFSTDTQYF
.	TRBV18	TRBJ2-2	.	TGTGCCAGCTCACCCCGGACTACTAACACCGGGGAGCTGTTTTTT	CASSPRTTNTGELFF
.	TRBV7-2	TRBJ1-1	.	TGTGCCAGCAGCCCTAGGACGGCGAACACTGAAGCTTTCTTT	CASSPRTANTEAFF
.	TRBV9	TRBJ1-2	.	TGTGCCAGCAGCGTAGCAGGGCCTTCATATGGCTACACCTTC	CASSVAGPSYGYTF
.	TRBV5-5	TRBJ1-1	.	TGTGCCAGCAGCTTCCAGGCCGCGGGCACTGAAGCTTTCTTT	CASSFQAAGTEAFF
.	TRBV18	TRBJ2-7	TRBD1	TGTGCCAGCTCACCGGGGACAGGGAGCTCCTACGAGCAGTACTTC	CASSPGTGSSYEQYF
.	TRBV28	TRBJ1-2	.	TGTGCCAGCAGCCCGGGACAAACCTATGGCTACACCTTC	CASSPGQTYGYTF
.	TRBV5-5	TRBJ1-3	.	TGTGCCAGCAGCGCAAGGGATGGGCCGCGCTCTGGAAACACCATATATTTT	CASSARDGPRSGNTIYF
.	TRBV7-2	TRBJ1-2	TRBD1	TGTGCCAGCAGAAAAAGCGGGGGACAGGGAGAAATCTATGGCTACACCTTC	CASRKSGGQGEIYGYTF
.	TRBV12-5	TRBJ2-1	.	TGTGCTAGTGGTTTAGGTACCGCCAATGAGCAGTTCTTC	CASGLGTANEQFF
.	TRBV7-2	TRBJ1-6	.	TGTGCCAGCAGCACCATCCCCGGGGACACCTCACCCCTCCACTTT	CASSTIPGDTSPLHF
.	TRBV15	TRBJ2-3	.	TGTGCCACCAGCAGAGATCGCACGACAGGCCCCGGAGGAGATACGCAGTATTTT	CATSRDRTTGPGGDTQYF
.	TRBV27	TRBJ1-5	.	TGTGCCAGCAGGGACAGCAAGTATAGCAATCAGCCCCAGCATTTT	CASRDSKYSNQPQHF
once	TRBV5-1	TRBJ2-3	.	TGCGCCAGCAAAGGTCCAGGAGGCACAGATACGCAGTATTTT	CASKGPGGTDTQYF
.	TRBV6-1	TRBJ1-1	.	TGTGCCAGCAGTGATCTCCCGGGAGGGGAAGCTTTCTTT	CASSDLPGGEAFF
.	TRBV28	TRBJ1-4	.	TGTGCCAGCAGAACAAGGGCGGGGGAAAAACTGTTTTTT	CASRTRAGEKLFF
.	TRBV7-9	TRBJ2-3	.	TGTGCCAGCAGCCCCCCGTGGGTAGCGGAGGGACGGGATACGCAGTATTTT	CASSPPWVAEGRDTQYF
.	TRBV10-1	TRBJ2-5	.	TGCGCCAGCAGCCGGGGGGCCCAAGAGACCCAGTACTTC	CASSRGAQETQYF
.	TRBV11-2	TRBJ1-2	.	TGTGCCAGCAGCTGGACAAACAGGGATGGCTACACCTTC	CASSWTNRDGYTF
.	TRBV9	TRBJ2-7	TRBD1	TGTGCCAGCAGCCCGAGACAGGGTTGGGTCGAGCAGTACTTC	CASSPRQGWVEQYF
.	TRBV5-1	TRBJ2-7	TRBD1	TGCGCCAGCAGCTCCAAACGGGACAGGGGGCCCTACGAGCAGTACTTC	CASSSKRDRGPYEQYF
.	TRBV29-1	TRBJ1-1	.	TGCAGCGTTGAAATTGGGGGTGCGAGTACTGAAGCTTTCTTT	CSVEIGGASTEAFF
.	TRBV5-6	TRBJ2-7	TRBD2	TGTGCCAGCAGCCAAGGGTATAGCGGGGTTATCTACGAGCAGTACTTC	CASSQGYSGVIYEQYF
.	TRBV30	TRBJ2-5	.	TGTGCCTGGAGTGGGGGGATAGGGGAGACCCAGTACTTC	CAWSGGIGETQYF
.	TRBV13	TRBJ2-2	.	TGTGCCAGCAGCTTAAAGGACAGCAACACCGGGGAGCTGTTTTTT	CASSLKDSNTGELFF
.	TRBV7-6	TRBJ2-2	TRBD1	TGTGCCAGCAGCCCGAGGACAGGGGCTACAATGAACACCGGGGAGCTGTTTTTT	CASSPRTGATMNTGELFF
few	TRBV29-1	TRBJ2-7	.	TGCAGCGTTGAATTGTCAGCCGAGCAGTACTTC	CSVELSAEQYF
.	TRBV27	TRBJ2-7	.	TGTGCCAGCAGTTTGGGGCAGGGGCTGGCGTCTGGCTACGAGCAGTACTTC	CASSLGQGLASGYEQYF